This T cell receptor (beta chain) was profiled in a study of CD8+ T cells in alopecia areata. As for the study in general: The protocol delivered tofacitinib for 6 to 18 months, then withdrew it for 6 months. Study-wide points: There were many expanded lesional clones persisting in scalp and blood during tofacitinib. Alopecia totalis/universalis scalp especially showed more expanded CD8+ clones than normal scalp.

Indicated treatment: oral pan-JAK inhibitor, 5-10 mg twice daily. TCR sequencing used cDNA made by reverse transcription of extracted RNA. Produced via immunoSEQ multiplex PCR; TCRdb's table is partial and in-frame only. The profile covers about 210,000 clones, with less than 45% appearing a single time and over 2% taken by the ten largest. About this clone itself: No antigen is known for it.

This clonotype was sampled from a human donor with alopecia areata. Sample: CD4+ T cells sorted from blood, taken around week 37, from a patient treated with tofacitinib.

In DNA, the CDR3 is TGTGCCAGCAGTCCCGCTAGCGGGGGCTACAATGAGCAGTTCTTC. The encoded protein is CASSPASGGYNEQFF. The V call is TRBV28, the J call TRBJ2-1; the match to TRBD2 covers 10 bases. V dropped 5 bases and J dropped 3; count of bases not matched to a gene: 4. This CDR3 comprises 15 residues. CDR1 and CDR2 from the germline V gene are MDHEN and SYDVKM.